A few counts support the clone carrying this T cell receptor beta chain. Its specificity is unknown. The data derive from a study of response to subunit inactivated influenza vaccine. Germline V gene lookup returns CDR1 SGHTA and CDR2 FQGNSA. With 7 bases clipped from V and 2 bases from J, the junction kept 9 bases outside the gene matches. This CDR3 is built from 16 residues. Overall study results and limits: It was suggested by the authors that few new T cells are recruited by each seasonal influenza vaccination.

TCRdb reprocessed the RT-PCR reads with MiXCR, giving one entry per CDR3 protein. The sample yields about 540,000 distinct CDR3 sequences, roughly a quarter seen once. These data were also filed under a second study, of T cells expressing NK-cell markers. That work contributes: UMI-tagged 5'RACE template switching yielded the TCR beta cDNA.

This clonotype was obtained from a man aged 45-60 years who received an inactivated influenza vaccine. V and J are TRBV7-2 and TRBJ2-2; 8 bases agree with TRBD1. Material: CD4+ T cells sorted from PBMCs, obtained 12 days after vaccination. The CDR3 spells CASILTGGLNTGELFF. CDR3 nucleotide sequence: TGTGCCAGCATCCTAACAGGGGGACTTAACACCGGGGAGCTGTTTTTT. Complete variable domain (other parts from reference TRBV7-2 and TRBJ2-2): GAGVSQSPSNKVTEKGKDVELRCDPISGHTALYWYRQSLGQGLEFLIYFQGNSAPDKSGLPSDRFSAERTGGSVSTLTIQRTQQEDSAVYLCASILTGGLNTGELFFGEGSRLTVL.